This record covers a single TCR beta chain. Its antigen is currently unknown. The data were obtained in a study of cytomegalovirus exposure and HLA in healthy donors. Whole-study findings and limits: Later analysis showed most CMV-associated TCR beta chains appearing HLA-restricted. The productive fraction for most TCR beta V segments was about 87% or about 30% in an earlier analysis. In a later analysis, HLA-associated TCR beta chains were more clonally expanded than equally common others. Accurate prediction of most subjects' HLA-A and HLA-B alleles from TCR beta sequences was reported.

The CDR3 is 14 residues long. Germline CDR1 reads MDHEN; CDR2 reads SYDVKM. The V end was cut by 2 bases, the J end by 4 bases, with 10 bases between. It was with 60 Vbeta and 13 Jbeta primers that the PCR ran. Clones were sequenced by immunoSEQ multiplex PCR, and TCRdb holds only the in-frame ones, with some missing. The sample carries 100,000 to 150,000 clones, around 83% recorded once. Material for sequencing was PBMCs. The gene calls are TRBV28 and TRBJ2-3, with D possibly TRBD1 on 5 matching bases. The TCR comes from a girl aged 2-10 years in good health and CMV-seronegative. CDR3 bases: TGTGCCAGCAGTTTAGTCCAGGGTGCAGATACGCAGTATTTT. This sequence encodes CASSLVQGADTQYF.